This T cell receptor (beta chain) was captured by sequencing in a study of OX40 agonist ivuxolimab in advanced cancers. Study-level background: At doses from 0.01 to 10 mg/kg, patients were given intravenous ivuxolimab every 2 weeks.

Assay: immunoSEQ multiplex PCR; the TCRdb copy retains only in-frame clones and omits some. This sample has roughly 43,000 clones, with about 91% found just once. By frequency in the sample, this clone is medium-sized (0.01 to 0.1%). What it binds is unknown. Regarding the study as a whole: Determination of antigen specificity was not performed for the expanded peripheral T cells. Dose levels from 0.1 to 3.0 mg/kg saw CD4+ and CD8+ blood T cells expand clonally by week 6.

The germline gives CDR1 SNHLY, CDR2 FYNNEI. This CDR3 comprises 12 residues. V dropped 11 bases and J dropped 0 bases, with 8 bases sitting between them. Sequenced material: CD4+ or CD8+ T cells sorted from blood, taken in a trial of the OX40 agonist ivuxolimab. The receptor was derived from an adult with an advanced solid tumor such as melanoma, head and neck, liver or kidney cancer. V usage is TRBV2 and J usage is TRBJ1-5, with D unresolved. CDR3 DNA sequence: TGTGCCCTAGGGAATAGCAATCAGCCCCAGCATTTT. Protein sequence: CALGNSNQPQHF.